This entry lists 23 T cell receptor beta chains sequenced from one sample in a study of T cell repertoires in cytomegalovirus infection. TCRdb recomputed calls from the reads with MiXCR, one row per CDR3 protein. Of 250,000 to 300,000 distinct CDR3 sequences listed, less than 25% are singletons. The antigens of these receptors remain unknown. The source material was cultured PBMCs, sampled from culture after CMV antigen stimulation. The source is a human donor in good health (CMV status not recorded). Some clones in this sample may be carry-over from other donors' samples.

The V gene is TRBV4-1, the J gene TRBJ2-7, with D perhaps TRBD2 (6 bases). Looked up from germline, CDR1 is MGHRA and CDR2 is YSYEKL. Trimming took off 4 bases at V and 8 bases at J, with 15 bases between the two ends. The CDR3 has 13 amino acids. The CDR3 nucleotides are TGCGCCAGCAGCCCCGGGAGCCTAAGCCAGCAGTACTTC. As protein: CASSPGSLSQQYF.

This chain joins TRBV11-3 and TRBJ2-5; the D gene could be TRBD1 or TRBD2 (5 bases each). The CDR3 is made up of 14 amino acids. V was pared by 5 bases and J by 3 bases, with 13 bases between. Germline-derived CDR1 and CDR2 are SGHNT and YENEEA. CDR3 protein: CASSTRDAKETQYF. Here the CDR3 DNA reads TGTGCCAGCAGCACCCGGGACGCCAAAGAGACCCAGTACTTC. The full variable domain, with the rest looked up from reference TRBV11-3 and TRBJ2-5, is EAGVVQSPRYKIIEKKQPVAFWCNPISGHNTLYWYLQNLGQGPELLIRYENEEAVDDSQLPKDRFSAERLKGVDSTLKIQPAELGDSAVYLCASSTRDAKETQYFGPGTRLLVL.

The V gene is TRBV7-2, the J gene TRBJ1-1; D is uncertain. The CDR3 is 11 residues long. Per the germline V gene, CDR1 is SGHTA and CDR2 is FQGNSA. Trimming took off 2 bases at V and 6 bases at J, with 4 bases between the two ends. The CDR3 region has the DNA TGTGCCAGCAGCTTAAAATCTGAAGCTTTCTTT. Protein product: CASSLKSEAFF. The complete variable domain, with remaining parts taken from reference TRBV7-2 and TRBJ1-1, reads GAGVSQSPSNKVTEKGKDVELRCDPISGHTALYWYRQSLGQGLEFLIYFQGNSAPDKSGLPSDRFSAERTGGSVSTLTIQRTQQEDSAVYLCASSLKSEAFFGQGTRLTVV.

The V gene is TRBV7-2, the J gene TRBJ2-3, with TRBD2 matching 9 bases. Per germline, CDR1 SGHTA and CDR2 FQGNSA. V gave up 5 bases and J gave up 4 bases; unmatched junction bases: 10. The CDR3 is made up of 16 amino acids. In DNA, the CDR3 is TGTGCCAGCAGCCCCCGGATGGCGGGAGGGTCAGATACGCAGTATTTT. It is translated as CASSPRMAGGSDTQYF.

The chain carries TRBV6-2 or TRBV6-3 and TRBJ2-1; weak D call: TRBD2 (5 bases). The V end was cut by 2 bases, the J end by 9 bases, with 11 bases between. From germline, CDR1 is MNHEY and CDR2 SVGEGT. The CDR3 runs 13 residues. The CDR3 DNA reads as TGTGCCAGCAGTTACAGAGGTGGAGGTGAGCAGTTCTTC. This codes for CASSYRGGGEQFF.

The sample holds many counts of this clonotype. This chain links TRBV7-2 with TRBJ1-2, with TRBD1 matching over 7 bases. Germline V gene lookup returns CDR1 SGHTA and CDR2 FQGNSA. The length of the CDR3 is 19 residues. V lost 1 base and J lost 7; bases outside the gene matches: 21. CDR3 protein: CASSLGVSETGNVDRGYTF. DNA of the CDR3: TGTGCCAGCAGCTTAGGCGTTTCCGAGACAGGGAATGTCGATCGTGGCTACACCTTC.

This chain links TRBV20-1 with TRBJ2-4; 8 nucleotides agree with TRBD1. Unmatched junction bases numbered 12, after V lost 5 bases and J lost 12 bases. This CDR3 has 13 residues. CDR1 and CDR2 (germline): DFQATT, SNEGSKA (reference sequence). The CDR3 here is CSAPKQGDKNQYF. The CDR3 nucleotides are TGCAGTGCTCCGAAACAGGGGGATAAAAATCAGTACTTC.

J is TRBJ2-5 and V is TRBV5-1; weak D call: TRBD1 (7 bases). V lost 4 bases and J 2 bases, leaving 12 bases between the germline ends. CDR3 size: 14 residues. Looked up from germline, CDR1 is SGHRS and CDR2 is YFSETQ. DNA for the CDR3: TGCGCCAGCAGCGGCGGGACAGATCAAGAGACCCAGTACTTC. It is translated as CASSGGTDQETQYF.

This clonotype appeared many times. The chain joins TRBV7-2 to TRBJ2-1; 8 bases align to TRBD2. The CDR3 spans 15 residues. Germline loops: CDR1 SGHTA, CDR2 FQGNSA. V lost 5 bases to trimming and J lost 4 bases; unmatched junction nucleotides: 7. The CDR3 sequence is CASSPQAGAYNEQFF. In DNA form, the CDR3 reads TGTGCCAGCAGCCCCCAAGCGGGAGCTTACAATGAGCAGTTCTTC.

The chain has TRBV28 and TRBJ1-1, with a tentative D call TRBD1 (5 bases). With 1 base removed from V and 3 bases from J, the gap between germline ends came to 12 bases. The CDR3 sequence is 15 residues long. Germline V lookup: CDR1 MDHEN, CDR2 SYDVKM. The CDR3 nucleotides are TGTGCCAGCAGTTTATTTGGGACGTCGGACACTGAAGCTTTCTTT. Its protein is CASSLFGTSDTEAFF.

This clonotype was counted at least ten times. The gene calls are TRBV7-2 and TRBJ1-2, with a weak D call TRBD1 (5 bases). V was clipped by 3 bases and J by 8 bases, with 19 bases between them. Germline values: CDR1 SGHTA, CDR2 FQGNSA. CDR3 length: 15 amino acids. The CDR3 coding sequence is TGTGCCAGCAGCTTGGCCGGTCCGGGGCCGGGAGGCTACACCTTC. The encoded protein is CASSLAGPGPGGYTF.

This clonotype was recorded a few times. The rearrangement links TRBV4-3 to TRBJ1-1; 9 bases align to TRBD1. Germline trimming cut 3 bases from V and 4 bases from J; bases unmatched to any gene: 9. Germline CDR1 LGHNA, CDR2 YSLEER. This CDR3 is 16 amino acids long. The CDR3 reads CASSQAPGQGITEAFF. CDR3 nucleotide sequence: TGCGCCAGCAGCCAGGCCCCGGGACAGGGAATCACTGAAGCTTTCTTT.

This clonotype was observed at least ten times. One end of the junction does not line up with germline, which may come from a read error. The chain has TRBV7-9 and TRBJ2-1; D remains unclear. The CDR3 loop spans 12 amino acids. CDR1 is SEHNR and CDR2 is FQNEAQ in the germline V gene (reference sequence). CDR3 loop: CASSLDYHEQFF. The CDR3 nucleotides are TGTGCCAGCAGCTTAGACTACCATGAGCAGTTCTTC.

This clonotype has ten or more counts. The V gene is TRBV7-6, the J gene TRBJ1-2; possible D gene TRBD1, 6 bases. V dropped 4 bases and J dropped 8 bases, with 17 bases sitting between them. The germline V gene encodes CDR1 SGHVS and CDR2 FNYEAQ. The CDR3 totals 14 residues. Here the CDR3 reads CASSSAETGGGYTF. CDR3 nucleotide sequence: TGTGCCAGCAGCTCCGCTGAGACAGGCGGAGGCTACACCTTC.

The CDR3, as DNA: TGTGCCAGCAGCTCACTTCAGGGGGGGGGCACAGATACGCAGTATTTT. Translation: CASSSLQGGGTDTQYF. The chain recombines TRBV7-2 with TRBJ2-3; TRBD1 or TRBD2 may be the D gene (7 bases each). Trimming took 4 bases from V and 1 from J, leaving 15 bases between them. From germline, CDR1 is SGHTA and CDR2 FQGNSA. The length of the CDR3 is 16 residues.

This clonotype was seen only a few times. V usage is TRBV7-2 and J usage is TRBJ1-1; TRBD1 is a possible D gene (5 bases). The ends were cut back, 1 base at V and 13 bases at J, with 25 bases in the middle. The CDR3 is made up of 16 amino acids. Looked up from germline, CDR1 is SGHTA and CDR2 is FQGNSA. This CDR3 reads CASSLGTFESRDRGFF. CDR3 in DNA: TGTGCCAGCAGCTTAGGTACGTTCGAGTCAAGGGACCGTGGTTTCTTT. The full variable domain, completed using reference TRBV7-2 and TRBJ1-1, is GAGVSQSPSNKVTEKGKDVELRCDPISGHTALYWYRQSLGQGLEFLIYFQGNSAPDKSGLPSDRFSAERTGGSVSTLTIQRTQQEDSAVYLCASSLGTFESRDRGFFGQGTRLTVV.

This clonotype was picked up a small number of times. This chain connects TRBV13 to TRBJ2-5; no definite D call. The V end lost 2 bases, the J end lost 5 bases, and 12 bases lay between the germline ends. The CDR3 sequence is 14 residues long. Germline V gives CDR1 PRHDT, CDR2 FYEKMQ (reference sequence). The CDR3 sequence: CASSLFASAETQYF. The DNA for the CDR3 is TGTGCCAGCAGCTTATTCGCAAGCGCGGAGACCCAGTACTTC.

This clonotype was detected a few times. The chain is built from TRBV24-1 and TRBJ1-5; possible D gene TRBD1, 6 bases. Trimming took off 3 bases at V and 10 bases at J, with 15 bases between the two ends. Germline CDR1 and CDR2: KGHDR and SFDVKD. The CDR3 is made up of 14 amino acids. CDR3 bases: TGTGCCACCAGTGATGGGGGACCAGGGGTTCCCCAGCATTTT. Translating gives CATSDGGPGVPQHF.

In its sample, this clonotype was seen once. The V and J genes are TRBV7-2 and TRBJ2-5, with TRBD2 matching over 8 bases. Per the germline V gene, CDR1 is SGHTA and CDR2 is FQGNSA. The CDR3 contains 14 residues. The trim removed 5 bases at V and 6 bases at J, leaving 8 bases unmatched. The DNA of the CDR3 is TGTGCCAGCAGCCCGGGGGGGACGGGGAAGACCCAGTACTTC. This gives the protein CASSPGGTGKTQYF.

The CDR3 region has the DNA TGTGCCAGCAGTTTAATAGGCAGGGGTGCCTACGAGCAGTACTTC. Translated, it gives CASSLIGRGAYEQYF. The chain links TRBV27 to TRBJ2-7; tentative D call: TRBD1 (6 bases). CDR3 length: 15 residues. Deletions cut 2 bases from V and 2 bases from J, with 13 bases between. CDR1 and CDR2 (germline): MNHEY, SMNVEV (reference sequence).

This CDR3 reads CATSGIYGYTF. CDR3 sequence (DNA): TGTGCCACCAGTGGTATCTATGGCTACACCTTC. This sequence joins TRBV24-1 and TRBJ1-2; D remains ambiguous. V lost 5 bases and J 4 bases, leaving 4 bases between the germline ends. Germline-derived CDR1 and CDR2 are KGHDR and SFDVKD. The CDR3 runs to 11 residues.

This clonotype was recorded many times. V gene TRBV11-3 combines with J gene TRBJ2-1, with D maybe TRBD2 (7 bases). There are 16 residues in the CDR3. Trimming took 0 bases from V and 7 from J, leaving 16 bases between them. Germline values: CDR1 SGHNT, CDR2 YENEEA. The CDR3 DNA follows: TGTGCCAGCAGCTTAGACGCGGGGGCGACTGGAAATGAGCAGTTCTTC. Its protein is CASSLDAGATGNEQFF. Full variable domain (rest looked up from reference TRBV11-3 and TRBJ2-1): EAGVVQSPRYKIIEKKQPVAFWCNPISGHNTLYWYLQNLGQGPELLIRYENEEAVDDSQLPKDRFSAERLKGVDSTLKIQPAELGDSAVYLCASSLDAGATGNEQFFGPGTRLTVL.

This clonotype was observed at least ten times. The chain is built from TRBV7-9 and TRBJ2-1; D gene uncertain. V was clipped by 2 bases and J by 2 bases, with 4 bases between them. The CDR3 runs 13 residues. CDR1 is SEHNR, CDR2 FQNEAQ, per germline (reference sequence). The CDR3 region has the DNA TGTGCCAGCAGCTTATCGACCTACAATGAGCAGTTCTTC. Amino acid sequence: CASSLSTYNEQFF.